The 16 T cell receptor beta chains presented below share a single source sample, sequenced in a study of blood T cell repertoires in COVID-19. Produced via immunoSEQ multiplex PCR; TCRdb's table is partial and in-frame only. Among about 120,000 clones, roughly 80% were seen once, and the ten largest hold about 6.8%. Source material: peripheral blood. All receptors derive from an older man with acute or convalescent COVID-19.

The chain uses TRBV6-2 or TRBV6-3 and TRBJ2-1; TRBD2 might be the D (5 bases). Between the trimmed V and J ends, which lost 2 bases and 6 bases, there was a span of 11 bases. Germline V gives CDR1 MNHEY, CDR2 SVGEGT. The CDR3 loop spans 14 amino acids. The CDR3 loop reads CASSYIRDSNEQFF. CDR3 nucleotides: TGTGCCAGCAGTTACATTCGGGATTCCAATGAGCAGTTCTTC.

This chain joins TRBV5-1 and TRBJ1-2; D is perhaps TRBD1 (6 bases). V was clipped by 4 bases and J by 2 bases, with 15 bases between them. Germline CDR1 is SGHRS and CDR2 is YFSETQ. The CDR3 consists of 15 residues. The CDR3 sequence is CASSRGAGTNYGYTF. The CDR3 DNA sequence: TGCGCCAGCAGCCGAGGGGCCGGGACAAACTATGGCTACACCTTC.

The chain is built from TRBV7-9 and TRBJ2-1; D is unclear. This CDR3 region has 12 residues. Between the trimmed V and J ends, which lost 0 bases and 6 bases, there was a span of 3 bases. CDR1 is SEHNR and CDR2 is FQNEAQ in the germline V gene (reference sequence). CDR3 residues: CASSLAANEQFF. For the CDR3, the DNA is TGTGCCAGCAGCTTAGCGGCCAATGAGCAGTTCTTC.

This chain links TRBV5-1 with TRBJ2-5; 8 bases map to TRBD1. CDR1 and CDR2 from the germline V gene are SGHRS and YFSETQ. The CDR3 is 15 residues long. V gave up 0 bases and J gave up 5 bases; unmatched junction bases: 6. The CDR3 sequence: CASSLVAGGPETQYF. The CDR3 region has the DNA TGCGCCAGCAGCTTGGTGGCAGGGGGCCCGGAGACCCAGTACTTC.

This chain uses TRBV7-2 with TRBJ2-1; 10 bases are shared with TRBD1. CDR1 and CDR2 from the germline V gene are SGHTA and FQGNSA. This CDR3 region has 16 residues. Germline trimming cut 6 bases from V and 9 bases from J; bases unmatched to any gene: 14. CDR3 in DNA: TGTGCCAGCAGAAATTTCCCGGGACAGGGGTTCGGTGAGCAGTTCTTC. Amino acids: CASRNFPGQGFGEQFF.

The chain joins TRBV2 to TRBJ2-1; TRBD2 might be the D (5 bases). The CDR3 spans 15 residues. Germline values: CDR1 SNHLY, CDR2 FYNNEI. Trimming removed 2 bases from V and 10 bases from J, with 18 bases in between. CDR3 nucleotide sequence: TGTGCCAGCAGTGAATGGGGTAATTGGGGAGAGGAGCAGTTCTTC. Its protein is CASSEWGNWGEEQFF.

The V and J genes are TRBV3-1 (or the pseudogene TRBV3-2) and TRBJ2-7, with 10 bases that match TRBD2. V lost 4 bases and J lost 6; bases outside the gene matches: 9. Germline V gene lookup returns CDR1 LGHDT and CDR2 YNNKEL (reference sequence). CDR3 length: 15 amino acids. Written as DNA, the CDR3 is TGTGCCAGCAGCCCCGGCGGGCTAGCGGGAGCCGAGCAGTACTTC. It specifies CASSPGGLAGAEQYF.

A remark on this clone: One end of the junction fails to match germline, which may point to a read error. As DNA, the CDR3 is TGTGCCACCAGTAGCGGGATAAGGTACACGAATGAGCAGTTCTTC. Translation: CATSSGIRYTNEQFF. V usage is TRBV6-6 and J usage is TRBJ2-1, with TRBD2 matching over 8 bases. Germline values: CDR1 MNHNY, CDR2 SVGAGI (reference sequence). This CDR3 has 15 residues.

The J gene is TRBJ1-2, the V gene TRBV7-2, with 8 bases aligning to TRBD1. Germline CDR1 and CDR2: SGHTA and FQGNSA. Unmatched junction bases numbered 7, after V lost 4 bases and J lost 6 bases. The CDR3 contains 14 residues. CDR3 protein: CASSSAQGGNGYTF. For the CDR3, the DNA is TGTGCCAGCAGCTCGGCACAGGGGGGCAATGGCTACACCTTC.

This clone was counted ten times or more. The chain joins TRBV5-6 to TRBJ1-5, with D perhaps matching TRBD1 (5 bases). Germline-derived CDR1 and CDR2 are SGHDT and YYEEEE. V gave up 6 bases and J gave up 1 base, with 17 bases separating them. CDR3 size: 16 residues. The DNA of the CDR3 is TGTGCCAGCACCGCCGCGGGGGGTTCGAGCAATCAGCCCCAGCATTTT. Its protein product is CASTAAGGSSNQPQHF.

The J gene is TRBJ2-3, the V gene TRBV7-9; D might be TRBD2 (6 bases). V was clipped by 5 bases and J by 4 bases, with 19 bases between them. Per germline, CDR1 SEHNR and CDR2 FQNEAQ (reference sequence). There are 16 residues in the CDR3. This CDR3 is CASSLPTRISPDTQYF. The CDR3 region has the DNA TGTGCCAGCAGCCTTCCGACTAGAATTAGTCCAGATACGCAGTATTTT.

V gene TRBV25-1 combines with J gene TRBJ1-2; D not resolved. The CDR3 loop spans 14 amino acids. V was clipped by 0 bases and J by 0 bases, with 5 bases between them. Germline lookup yields CDR1 MGHDK and CDR2 SYGVNS. The CDR3 bases are TGTGCCAGCAGTGAATATAGATCTAACTATGGCTACACCTTC. Residues: CASSEYRSNYGYTF.

V is TRBV18 and J is TRBJ2-7; 7 positions agree with TRBD2. V was clipped by 0 bases and J by 5 bases; unmatched bases: 4. Germline assignment: CDR1 KGHSH and CDR2 LQKENI. The CDR3 runs to 14 residues. CDR3 nucleotides: TGTGCCAGCTCACCACCTGGACTAGACCACGAGCAGTACTTC. Protein sequence: CASSPPGLDHEQYF.

This clone was picked up a small number of times. This chain links TRBV5-8 with TRBJ1-2; 9 nucleotides line up with TRBD1. The germline gives CDR1 SGHTS, CDR2 YDEGEE. The CDR3 consists of 16 residues. V lost 6 bases and J lost 3; bases outside the gene matches: 12. Here the CDR3 DNA reads TGTGCCAGCAACCTAGGTACAGGGGGCGTTGACTATGGCTACACCTTC. It yields the protein CASNLGTGGVDYGYTF.

V usage is TRBV7-9 and J usage is TRBJ2-3, with 9 nucleotides matching TRBD1. J lost 7 bases, V lost 6 bases, and 20 bases had no gene match. The CDR3 is made up of 18 amino acids. Germline values: CDR1 SEHNR, CDR2 FQNEAQ (reference sequence). CDR3 residues: CASRPGTGFIQAMNTQYF. The CDR3, as DNA: TGTGCCAGCAGACCGGGGACAGGGTTTATTCAGGCCATGAATACGCAGTATTTT.

CDR3 coding DNA: TGTGCCTGGAGTACACAGTTCAGGACAGATACGCAGTATTTT. Translated: CAWSTQFRTDTQYF. The chain combines TRBV30 with TRBJ2-3; no clear D gene. This CDR3 spans 14 amino acids. V lost 2 bases and J lost 3, with 12 bases in between. Germline-derived CDR1 and CDR2 are GTSNPN and SVGIG (reference sequence).